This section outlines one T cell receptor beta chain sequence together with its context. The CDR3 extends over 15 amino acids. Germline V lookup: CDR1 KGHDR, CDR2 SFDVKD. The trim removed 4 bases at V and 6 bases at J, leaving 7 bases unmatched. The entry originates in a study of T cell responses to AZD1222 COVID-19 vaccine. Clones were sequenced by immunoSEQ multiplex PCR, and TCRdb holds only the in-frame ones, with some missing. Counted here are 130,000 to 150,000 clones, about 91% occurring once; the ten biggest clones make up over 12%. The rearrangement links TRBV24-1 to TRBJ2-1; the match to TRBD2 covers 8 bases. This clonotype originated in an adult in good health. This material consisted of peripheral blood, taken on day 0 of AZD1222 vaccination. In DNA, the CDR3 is TGTGCCACCAGTGACCCCCCAGCGGGGGCCAATGAGCAGTTCTTC. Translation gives CATSDPPAGANEQFF.